This T cell receptor beta chain derives from a study of graft-versus-host responses after intestinal transplantation. Study-wide context: Each recipient received anti-thymocyte globulin induction, then tacrolimus and steroids for approximately 3 years.

Study conclusions and caveats: GvH clones were identified in recipient marrow, with some first appearing in ileum or blood.

The CDR3 totals 16 residues. V shed 1 base, J shed 6 bases, and the junction held 5 bases outside the gene matches. Germline CDR1 SNHLY, CDR2 FYNNEI. About this clone: Its specificity is not known.

Here immunoSEQ multiplex PCR was the method, and the copy in TCRdb shows in-frame clones only, minus some. The sample lists about 88,000 clones, around 90% occurring once. The receptor was isolated from a human donor who was the organ donor for an intestinal transplant. V gene TRBV2 combines with J gene TRBJ1-5, with 11 bases identical to TRBD1. This specimen was unstimulated CD4+ T cells sorted from spleen or lymph node cells, taken before transplant. CDR3 sequence reads: CASSEEQGQGGQPQHF. DNA for the CDR3: TGTGCCAGCAGTGAAGAACAGGGACAGGGGGGTCAGCCCCAGCATTTT.